This TCR beta chain emerged from a study of Graves' ophthalmopathy and Graves' hyperthyroidism. From RNA, the CDR3 regions of TCR beta chains were amplified and sequenced. The first round was an RT-PCR with HTBI primers, and the second round was a multiplex PCR. MiXCR, applied by TCRdb to the multiplex PCR reads, yields one record per CDR3 protein. The sample lists hundreds of thousands of distinct CDR3 sequences; 22% were seen once. Notes on the study in general: The authors also found most expanded thyroid clonotypes above 0.001 frequency in blood.

On this clonotype itself: Antigen unknown.

The CDR3 consists of 14 residues. Trimming removed 5 bases at V and 1 base at J, with 11 bases between. Germline CDR1 is LGHNA and CDR2 is YSLEER. The chain combines TRBV4-3 with TRBJ1-2; maybe TRBD1 (6 bases). Sequenced input: peripheral blood. The receptor was derived from a woman younger than 30 with stable Graves' hyperthyroidism. Some clones in this sample may be carry-over from other donors' samples. DNA of the CDR3: TGCGCCAGCAGCGAGTTACAGGGTAACTATGGCTACACCTTC. Protein: CASSELQGNYGYTF.